This T cell receptor (beta chain) was retrieved from a study of T cells in narcolepsy. The CDR3 is made up of 16 amino acids. The data were produced by immunoSEQ multiplex PCR, yet TCRdb's version contains in-frame clones alone and is incomplete. The sample has around 24,000 clones; approximately 80% are singletons. V is TRBV1 and J is TRBJ2-1; no DNA check was done on the table's D call, TRBD2. TRBV1 is flagged as a pseudogene. This clonotype was sampled from a human donor in good health. Sequencing input: memory (CD45RA-) CD4+ T cells from blood. The CDR3 spells CTSSHEGTSEYNEQFF. CDR3 in DNA: TGCACCAGCAGCCACGAAGGGACTAGCGAATACAATGAGCAGTTCTTC.